This T cell receptor (beta chain) was recorded in a study of response to subunit inactivated influenza vaccine. Study findings and constraints: The authors suggested that every seasonal influenza vaccination recruits few new T cells.

About this clonotype itself: The antigen is undetermined. The junction departs from germline at one end; a sequencing error may be responsible.

TCRdb recomputed calls from the RT-PCR reads with MiXCR, one row per CDR3 protein. Counted here are about 500,000 distinct CDR3 sequences, under 15% occurring once; the ten biggest clones make up 10% to 15%. Sequencing was performed on PBMCs from blood, taken about 40 days after vaccination. The TCR originated in a man aged 50 to 59 who received an inactivated influenza vaccine.

The CDR3 region has the DNA TGTGTCAGCAGTCTCCGACAGGGGGCCTCCTACGAGCAGTACTTC. Its translation is CVSSLRQGASYEQYF. The chain carries TRBV12-3 or TRBV12-4 and TRBJ2-7; 10 bases map to TRBD1. The CDR3 extends over 15 amino acids.